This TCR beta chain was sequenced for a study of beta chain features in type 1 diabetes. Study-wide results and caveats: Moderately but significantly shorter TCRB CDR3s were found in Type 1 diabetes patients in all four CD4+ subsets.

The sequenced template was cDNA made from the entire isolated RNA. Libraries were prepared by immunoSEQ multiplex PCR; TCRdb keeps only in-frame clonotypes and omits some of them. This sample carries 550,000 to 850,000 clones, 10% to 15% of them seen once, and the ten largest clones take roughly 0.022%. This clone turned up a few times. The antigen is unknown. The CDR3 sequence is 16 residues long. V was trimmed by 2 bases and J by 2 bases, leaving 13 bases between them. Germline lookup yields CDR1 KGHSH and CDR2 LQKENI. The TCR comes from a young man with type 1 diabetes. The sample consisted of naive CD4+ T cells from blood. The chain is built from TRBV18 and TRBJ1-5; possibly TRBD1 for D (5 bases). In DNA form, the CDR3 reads TGTGCCAGCTCACCAATAGGGGTTGAAGGCAATCAGCCCCAGCATTTT. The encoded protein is CASSPIGVEGNQPQHF.